These 2 T cell receptor beta chains originate from one sample sequenced in a study of cytomegalovirus exposure and HLA in healthy donors. Researchers ran the PCR with 60 Vbeta and 13 Jbeta primers. Assay: immunoSEQ multiplex PCR; the TCRdb copy retains only in-frame clones and omits some. The sample carries some 150,000 clones, approximately 80% recorded once. Sequencing input: PBMCs. The receptors shown here come from a man aged 25 to 40 in good health and CMV-seropositive.

The chain carries TRBV6-1 and TRBJ2-1; 9 nucleotides line up with TRBD1. CDR3 size: 14 residues. V gave up 5 bases and J gave up 8 bases; unmatched junction bases: 7. Germline CDR1 reads MNHNS; CDR2 reads SASEGT. This chain's CDR3 is CASSTGGVLHEQFF. In DNA, the CDR3 is TGTGCCAGCAGTACAGGGGGCGTATTGCATGAGCAGTTCTTC.

The chain employs TRBV25-1 and TRBJ2-1, with TRBD2 matching 8 bases. V dropped 3 bases and J dropped 8; count of bases not matched to a gene: 12. Germline values: CDR1 MGHDK, CDR2 SYGVNS. The CDR3 is 16 amino acids. The CDR3 DNA is TGTGCCAGCAGTGAGTTAAGGGCGGGAGGCAGTTATGAGCAGTTCTTC. Protein: CASSELRAGGSYEQFF. Drawing the rest from reference TRBV25-1 and TRBJ2-1, the complete variable domain is EADIYQTPRYLVIGTGKKITLECSQTMGHDKMYWYQQDPGMELHLIHYSYGVNSTEKGDLSSESTVSRIRTEHFPLTLESARPSHTSQYLCASSELRAGGSYEQFFGPGTRLTVL.